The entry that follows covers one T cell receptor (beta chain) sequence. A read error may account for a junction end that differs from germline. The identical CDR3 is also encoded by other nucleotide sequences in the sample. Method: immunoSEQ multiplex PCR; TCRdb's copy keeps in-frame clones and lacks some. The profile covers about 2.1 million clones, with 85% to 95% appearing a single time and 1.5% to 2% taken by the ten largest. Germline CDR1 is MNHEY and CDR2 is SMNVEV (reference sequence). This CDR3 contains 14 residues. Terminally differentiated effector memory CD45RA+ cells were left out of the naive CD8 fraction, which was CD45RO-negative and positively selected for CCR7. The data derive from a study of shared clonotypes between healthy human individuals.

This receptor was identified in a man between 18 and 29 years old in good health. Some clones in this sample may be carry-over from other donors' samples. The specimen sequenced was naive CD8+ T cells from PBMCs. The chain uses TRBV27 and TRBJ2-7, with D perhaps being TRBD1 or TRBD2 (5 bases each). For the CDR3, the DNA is TGTGCCAGCAGCCCCGGGACCCGGGGTTACGAACAGTACTTC. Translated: CASSPGTRGYEQYF.